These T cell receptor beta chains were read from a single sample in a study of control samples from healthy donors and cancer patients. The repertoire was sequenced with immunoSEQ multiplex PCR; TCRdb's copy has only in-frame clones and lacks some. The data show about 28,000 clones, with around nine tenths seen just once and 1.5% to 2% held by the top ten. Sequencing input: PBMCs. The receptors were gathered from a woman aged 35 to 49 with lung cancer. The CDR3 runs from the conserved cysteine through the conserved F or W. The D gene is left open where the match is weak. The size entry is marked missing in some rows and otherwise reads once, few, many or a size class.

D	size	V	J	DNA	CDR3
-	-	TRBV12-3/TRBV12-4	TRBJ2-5	TGTGCCAGCAGTTTTAGGTATGGGGAGACCCAGTACTTC	CASSFRYGETQYF
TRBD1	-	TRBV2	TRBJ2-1	TGTGCCAGCAGTACCGGGACAGGGGGTTACAATGAGCAGTTCTTC	CASSTGTGGYNEQFF
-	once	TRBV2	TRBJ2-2	TGTGCCAGCAGTGGGACATCAGCGAACACCGGGGAGCTGTTTTTT	CASSGTSANTGELFF
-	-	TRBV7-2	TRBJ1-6	TGTGCCAGCAGCCCAGAAAGCTCCTATAATTCACCCCTCCACTTT	CASSPESSYNSPLHF
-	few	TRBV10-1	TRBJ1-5	TGCGCCAGCAGCCGGGACAGCAATCAGCCCCAGCATTTT	CASSRDSNQPQHF
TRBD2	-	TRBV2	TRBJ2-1	TGTGCCAGCAGCACCGGGAGGCCCAAGCAGTTCTTC	CASSTGRPKQFF
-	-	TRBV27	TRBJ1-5	TGTGCCACCCATCAGACTTTGACGGAACAGCCCCAGCATTTT	CATHQTLTEQPQHF
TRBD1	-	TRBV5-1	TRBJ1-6	TGCGCCAGCAGCTGGGGGACAGGGGAGAATTCACCCCTCCACTTT	CASSWGTGENSPLHF
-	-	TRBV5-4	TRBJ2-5	TGTGCCAGCAGCTTGGCTTTGAGAGGGAGGGAGACCCAGTACTTC	CASSLALRGRETQYF
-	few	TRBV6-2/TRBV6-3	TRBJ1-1	TGTGCCAGCAGTTACTCGAGTGTGGGGTTGGAAGCTTTCTTT	CASSYSSVGLEAFF
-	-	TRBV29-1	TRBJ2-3	TGCAGCGTTGAATCTAGCACAGATACGCAGTATTTT	CSVESSTDTQYF
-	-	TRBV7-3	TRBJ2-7	TGTGCCAGCAGCCTAGGACCTACCTCCTACGAGCAGTACTTC	CASSLGPTSYEQYF
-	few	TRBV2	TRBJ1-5	TGTGCCAGCAGTGTGGCAGGGAGTAGCAATCAGCCCCAGCATTTT	CASSVAGSSNQPQHF
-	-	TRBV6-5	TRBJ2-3	TGTGCCAGCAGTTACTCCGTCAGGCATTCGGATACGCAGTATTTT	CASSYSVRHSDTQYF
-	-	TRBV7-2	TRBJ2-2	TGTGCCAGCAATCGCGGGGCGAACACCGGGGAGCTGTTTTTT	CASNRGANTGELFF
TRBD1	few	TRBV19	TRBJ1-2	TGTGCCAGTAGTATAGGGGACAGAGGAGGCTACACCTTC	CASSIGDRGGYTF
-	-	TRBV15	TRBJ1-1	TGTGCCACCAGCAGGGAAGGGGTTATGAACACTGAAGCTTTCTTT	CATSREGVMNTEAFF
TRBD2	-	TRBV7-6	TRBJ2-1	TGTGCCAGCAGCTCGGCTAGCGGGGGGGCCAATGAGCAGTTCTTC	CASSSASGGANEQFF
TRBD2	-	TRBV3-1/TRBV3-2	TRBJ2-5	TGTGCCAGCAGCCAAGATTTCACCGCGGGGGGGCGAGGGGAGACCCAGTACTTC	CASSQDFTAGGRGETQYF
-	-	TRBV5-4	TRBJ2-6	TGTGCCAGCAGCTTGGATCTGCCCAGCTCTGGGGCCAACGTCCTGACTTTC	CASSLDLPSSGANVLTF
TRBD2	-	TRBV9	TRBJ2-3	TGTGCCAGCAGCGTAATCCCCAGCGGGGGGACAGATACGCAGTATTTT	CASSVIPSGGTDTQYF
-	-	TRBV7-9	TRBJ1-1	TGTGCCAGCAGCTTAGGGGACTCTGAAGCTTTCTTT	CASSLGDSEAFF
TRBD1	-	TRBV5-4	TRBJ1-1	TGTGCCAGCAGCTCCAAGGGGGCCGTTACTGAAGCTTTCTTT	CASSSKGAVTEAFF
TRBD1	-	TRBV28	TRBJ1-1	TGTGCCAGCAGGAACAGGGGGCAGGAAGGCACTGAAGCTTTCTTT	CASRNRGQEGTEAFF
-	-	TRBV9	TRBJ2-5	TGTGCCAGCAGCGTAGGTGGGAACAGCCCGACCCAAGAGACCCAGTACTTC	CASSVGGNSPTQETQYF
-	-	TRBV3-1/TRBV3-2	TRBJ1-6	TGTGCTACCCAGAGTGAGAATTCACCCCTCCACTTT	CATQSENSPLHF
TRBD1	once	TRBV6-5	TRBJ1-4	TGTGCCAGCAGCGAGAGGGACAGGGGAAAACTGTTTTTT	CASSERDRGKLFF
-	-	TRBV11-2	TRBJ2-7	TGTGCCAGCAGCCTCACATCTTACGAGCAGTACTTC	CASSLTSYEQYF
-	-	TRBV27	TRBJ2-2	TGTGCCAGCAGTTCACGGGGCGCTGGCGCCGGGGAGCTGTTTTTT	CASSSRGAGAGELFF
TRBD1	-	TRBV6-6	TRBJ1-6	TGTGCCAGCAGAGGCAGACAGGGCTATAATTCACCCCTCCACTTT	CASRGRQGYNSPLHF
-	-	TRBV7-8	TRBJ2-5	TGTGCCAGCAGCCCTTCCCGGGGCCTACGGGAGACCCAGTACTTC	CASSPSRGLRETQYF
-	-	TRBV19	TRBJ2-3	TGTGCCAGTAGTATGGCAGATACGCAGTATTTT	CASSMADTQYF
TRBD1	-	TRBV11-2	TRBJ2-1	TGTGCCAGCAGCCCCGGGACAGGGGTGGGCGAGCAGTTCTTC	CASSPGTGVGEQFF
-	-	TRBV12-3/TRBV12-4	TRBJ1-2	TGTGCCAGCAGTCCCGGGACTGGTTATGGCTACACCTTC	CASSPGTGYGYTF